Listed below are T cell receptor beta chains from one sample, sequenced in a study of blood T cell repertoires in COVID-19. Only in-frame clones appear in the TCRdb table, and some are missing; sequencing was by immunoSEQ multiplex PCR. This table holds 270,000 or so clones, roughly 87% found once. The sample consisted of peripheral blood. The receptors were gathered from a woman aged 35 to 49 who had recovered from COVID-19. Both conserved end residues are part of each CDR3. The order of the fields is J gene, V gene, CDR3 protein.

TRBJ1-5	TRBV2	CASSTGIAQPQHF
TRBJ2-2	TRBV2	CASRPDRSTGELFF
TRBJ2-3	TRBV4-1	CASSQGLAGFTDTQYF
TRBJ1-1	TRBV10-3	CAISEAGSSFWVF
TRBJ2-2	TRBV27	CASSSLEGRIPLNTGELFF
TRBJ2-1	TRBV7-9	CASSFGLAGGSLSEEEQFF
TRBJ2-3	TRBV5-6	CASSSITRAGDTDTQYF
TRBJ2-1	TRBV30	CAWMMWRDEQFF
TRBJ2-7	TRBV10-1	CASSESGQLSYEQYF
TRBJ2-5	TRBV5-4	CASSLARGVPQYF
TRBJ1-5	TRBV19	CASSMDSKTHQPQHF
TRBJ1-6	TRBV6-1	CASSEARAAGNSPLHF
TRBJ1-2	TRBV20-1	CSAMSDSGYTF
TRBJ2-1	TRBV3-1/TRBV3-2	CASSQQLAGDMYNEQFF
TRBJ1-1	TRBV6-2/TRBV6-3	CASSYASVKAFF
TRBJ2-1	TRBV18	CASSPSSPQEQFF
TRBJ1-2	TRBV6-4	CASSDSAGSGGYTF
TRBJ2-6	TRBV24-1	CATSDFPSGPSGANVLTF
TRBJ2-5	TRBV5-5	CASSPRGTDETQYF
TRBJ2-1	TRBV5-5	CASSWDLRTINEQFF
TRBJ2-3	TRBV9	CASSVRQGRADTQYF
TRBJ2-4	TRBV6-2/TRBV6-3	CASSYLAGGLNSIQYF
TRBJ1-2	TRBV6-5	CASRSRGHYGYTF
TRBJ2-2	TRBV18	CASSTTGTQNTGELFF
TRBJ1-6	TRBV6-4	CASRGTGFSNSPLHF
TRBJ1-2	TRBV9	CASSVDGGTGNGYTF
TRBJ2-1	TRBV28	CASSSVPGQVNEQFF
TRBJ2-1	TRBV3-1/TRBV3-2	CASSQDGRGSEQFF
TRBJ2-2	TRBV2	CASSGTGGNTGELFF